This T cell receptor (beta chain) is drawn from a study of blood T cell repertoires in COVID-19. On the study more broadly: Specimens from acute and convalescent COVID-19 originated in the United States, Italy and Spain. The cDNA or gDNA used as material had been derived from T cells, B-cell-depleted T cells, or PBMCs.

In germline, CDR1 is SGHNT, CDR2 YENEEA. The CDR3 extends over 16 amino acids. V lost 2 bases and J lost 6; bases outside the gene matches: 8. As originally analysed: Amplification of reference gene primers was used by the study to estimate nucleated cell counts. Assay used: immunoSEQ multiplex PCR; TCRdb lists only in-frame clones, some missing. The V and J calls and clone size are taken from that table; D and trimming were inferred from the DNA. This sample yields approximately 200,000 clones, of which roughly 80% are seen a single time; more than 9% belongs to the top ten. Material: peripheral blood. V gene TRBV11-3 combines with J gene TRBJ2-1; 9 bases are shared with TRBD2. This sequence originates from a woman of 80 years or more with acute or convalescent COVID-19. The CDR3 sequence is CASSLFAGGLRNEQFF. In DNA form, the CDR3 reads TGTGCCAGCAGCTTATTTGCGGGGGGGCTTCGCAATGAGCAGTTCTTC. Supplemented by reference TRBV11-3 and TRBJ2-1, the full variable domain reads EAGVVQSPRYKIIEKKQPVAFWCNPISGHNTLYWYLQNLGQGPELLIRYENEEAVDDSQLPKDRFSAERLKGVDSTLKIQPAELGDSAVYLCASSLFAGGLRNEQFFGPGTRLTVL.